This T cell receptor (beta chain) was sequenced in a study of shared clonotypes between healthy human individuals. For the study at large: Researchers assigned three CD4 naive, three CD4 memory, two CD8 naive and one CD8 memory plate to each donor. Points from the study as a whole: Larger richness was generally estimated for naive than memory subsets.

The V end was cut by 1 base, the J end by 1 base, with 7 bases between. The germline gives CDR1 SGHVS, CDR2 FQNEAQ. The CDR3 sequence is 14 residues long. As regards this clone: Its antigen is not identified.

The run depth of the assay was deep. Some clones are missing from TCRdb's copy, which holds only in-frame ones; the method was immunoSEQ multiplex PCR. This sample has over 850,000 clones; around 78% occur once, and the top ten carry roughly 0.62%. All participating donors were Caucasian adults from Nashville, Tennessee. The chain combines TRBV7-8 with TRBJ1-1, with D uncertain. This receptor was identified in a man between 18 and 35 years old in good health. Some clones in this sample may be carry-over from other donors' samples. Sequences were obtained from memory CD4+ T cells from PBMCs. Documented subset: CD45RA-negative fraction. The CDR3, as DNA: TGTGCCAGCAGCTTAGGGTACGGGAACACTGAAGCTTTCTTT. This gives the protein CASSLGYGNTEAFF.